The clone carrying this T cell receptor (beta chain) was counted a few times. This record comes from a study of identical twins. The CDR3 loop spans 12 amino acids. V dropped 7 bases and J dropped 5 bases, with 12 bases sitting between them. Germline CDR1 is MNHEY and CDR2 is SVGAGI. Using its own MiXCR run on the 5' RACE reads, TCRdb lists one record per CDR3 protein. The sample yields 600,000 to 700,000 distinct CDR3 sequences, 21% seen once. These data were also filed under a second study, of T cells expressing NK-cell markers. That paper adds: For several experiments, T cell sorting was restricted to the alpha-beta TCR population by means of an anti-gamma-delta TCR antibody. More than 5 donors carried dominant NKG2C+ clonotypes that made up roughly 1.0-7.0% of their CD8+ T cells.

This TCR came from a woman aged 18-29 years in good health. This rearrangement joins TRBV6-5 to TRBJ2-7, with D unresolved. The specimen was PBMCs. CDR3 sequence: CASTGGNDEQYF. CDR3 in DNA: TGTGCCAGCACCGGCGGCAATGACGAGCAGTACTTC.